The present entry profiles one T cell receptor beta chain with its context. No antigen is known for it. The data were taken from a study of cytomegalovirus exposure and HLA in healthy donors. Whole-study results and caveats: Accurate HLA-A and HLA-B prediction from TCR beta sequences was reported for most subjects.

The CDR3 covers 15 residues. CDR1 is SGHVS, CDR2 FNYEAQ, per germline. V dropped 2 bases and J dropped 6; count of bases not matched to a gene: 7. The PCR ran on 60 Vbeta and 13 Jbeta primers. Measured with immunoSEQ multiplex PCR; TCRdb has only the in-frame clones, and not every one. This table holds about 160,000 clones, roughly 80% found once. Sample: PBMCs. The receptor's source is a male donor in good health and CMV-seropositive. V and J are TRBV7-6 and TRBJ2-1, with 7 bases lining up with TRBD1. The CDR3 nucleotides are TGTGCCAGCAGCTTATTAGGGGCAGGGGGCAATGAGCAGTTCTTC. Translating gives CASSLLGAGGNEQFF.